This is a list of T cell receptor beta chains from one sample in a study of OX40 agonist ivuxolimab in advanced cancers. This table comes from immunoSEQ multiplex PCR, and its TCRdb copy is limited to in-frame clones, with some not included. Altogether about 77,000 clones are present, around 86% being singletons, with the ten largest covering approximately 0.75%. The sample consisted of CD4+ or CD8+ T cells sorted from blood, taken in a trial of the OX40 agonist ivuxolimab. The origin of the receptors is an adult with an advanced solid tumor such as melanoma, head and neck, liver or kidney cancer. CDR3s include the opening cysteine and the closing phenylalanine or tryptophan. The D gene is left open where the match is weak. A row's size may be missing; if present it is once, few, many or a size class.

TRBJ2-1	TRBV30	TRBD2	-	TGTGCCTGGAGTAGAGGGACTAGACACAATGAGCAGTTCTTC	CAWSRGTRHNEQFF
TRBJ1-2	TRBV28	-	-	TGTGCCAGCACTCGACAGCTCAACTATGGCTACACCTTC	CASTRQLNYGYTF
TRBJ2-1	TRBV28	-	-	TGTGCCAGCAGTTTATCCCGAGAGGAGCAGTTCTTC	CASSLSREEQFF
TRBJ1-2	TRBV11-2	TRBD1	few	TGTGCCAGCAGCGCAATCGGACAGGGCGGCTACACCTTC	CASSAIGQGGYTF
TRBJ1-4	TRBV5-5	-	once	TGTGCCAGCACGAGCGAAAAACTGTTTTTT	CASTSEKLFF
TRBJ2-1	TRBV7-2	-	once	TGTGCCAGCAGCCTATCGAAGACGCCTGGGGCCCCGTTCTTC	CASSLSKTPGAPFF
TRBJ2-3	TRBV18	-	-	TGTGCCAGCTCCCCGGGCCGGAGCACAGATACGCAGTATTTT	CASSPGRSTDTQYF
TRBJ1-2	TRBV18	-	-	TGTGCCAGCTCACCAGACGTGAGGCAGGGGATGCGCTACACCTTC	CASSPDVRQGMRYTF
TRBJ2-3	TRBV9	-	-	TGTGCCAGCAGCGTAGGTGGGATAGATACGCAGTATTTT	CASSVGGIDTQYF
TRBJ2-3	TRBV27	-	-	TGTGCCAGCAGCCGACTTGGGTATGAAGGCACAGATACGCAGTATTTT	CASSRLGYEGTDTQYF
TRBJ2-7	TRBV11-3	-	many	TGTGCCAGCAGCTCGGGACGTAGCTCGGACGAGCAGTACTTC	CASSSGRSSDEQYF
TRBJ2-5	TRBV7-2	-	-	TGTGCCAGCAGCTTAGGGCAGCAAGAGACCCAGTACTTC	CASSLGQQETQYF
TRBJ1-1	TRBV27	-	-	TGTGCCAGCAGTTTCAGGGCGAACACTGAAGCTTTCTTT	CASSFRANTEAFF
TRBJ2-2	TRBV30	-	-	TGTGCCTGGAACTCGAACACCGGGGAGCTGTTTTTT	CAWNSNTGELFF
TRBJ2-7	TRBV2	TRBD1	-	TGTGCCAGCAGGGGGGACAGGTTTGCCAACTACGAGCAGTACTTC	CASRGDRFANYEQYF
TRBJ2-7	TRBV7-3	-	-	TGTGCCAGCAGCCCCAGTGGGGGTGATCCCTCCGAGCAGTACTTC	CASSPSGGDPSEQYF
TRBJ2-2	TRBV10-3	-	-	TGTGCCATCAGTGAGCGGGACTTAAACACCGGGGAGCTGTTTTTT	CAISERDLNTGELFF
TRBJ1-2	TRBV28	-	-	TGTGCCAGCAGTCGTCAGTACTATGGCTACACCTTC	CASSRQYYGYTF
TRBJ1-4	TRBV19	-	-	TGTGCCAGTAGGCCCCGGGGGCGAGCTAATGAAAAACTGTTTTTT	CASRPRGRANEKLFF
TRBJ2-1	TRBV9	TRBD1	-	TGTGCCAGCAGCCCCGGACAGGGACGTTACAATGAGCAGTTCTTC	CASSPGQGRYNEQFF
TRBJ1-1	TRBV5-1	TRBD1	once	TGCGCCAGCAGCTTGTGGGACAGGGGGAACACTGAAGCTTTCTTT	CASSLWDRGNTEAFF
TRBJ1-2	TRBV30	-	-	TGTGCCTGGAGAGAGGGGGGCCTTTATGGCTACACCTTC	CAWREGGLYGYTF
TRBJ1-1	TRBV28	-	once	TGTGCCAGCAGTTTACGGACACCGGTTGAAGCTTTCTTT	CASSLRTPVEAFF
TRBJ1-5	TRBV14	-	-	TGTGCCAGCAGCTGGGAGCCCCAGCATTTT	CASSWEPQHF
TRBJ2-3	TRBV6-6	-	-	TGTGCCAGCAGTATTGGACAGCCGAGAAGCACAGATACGCAGTATTTT	CASSIGQPRSTDTQYF
TRBJ1-2	TRBV6-6	-	-	TGTGCCAGCAGTTACCCCACCCAAAACTATGGCTACACCTTC	CASSYPTQNYGYTF
TRBJ2-1	TRBV19	TRBD2	-	TGTGCCAGTAAGGGTACTAGCGGGCTGAGGGGCTACAATGAGCAGTTCTTC	CASKGTSGLRGYNEQFF
TRBJ1-2	TRBV5-1	-	-	TGCGCCAGCAGCTTGGAAGGACACTATGGCTACACCTTC	CASSLEGHYGYTF
TRBJ2-4	TRBV9	-	-	TGTGCCAGCAGCGGGACGGAACTAGCCAAAAACATTCAGTACTTC	CASSGTELAKNIQYF
TRBJ1-5	TRBV28	TRBD1	-	TGTGCCAGCAGTCCAGGACAGGGCGGTCAGCCCCAGCATTTT	CASSPGQGGQPQHF
TRBJ2-1	TRBV6-1	-	-	TGTGCCAGCAGCCGGGACTCCTTCTACAATGAGCAGTTCTTC	CASSRDSFYNEQFF
TRBJ1-3	TRBV11-2	-	-	TGTGCCAGCAGCTTCGGAGCCAGCTCTGGAAACACCATATATTTT	CASSFGASSGNTIYF
TRBJ2-5	TRBV11-2	-	-	TGTGCCAGCAGCCCAGCCTCCGGGACGGGGGTTCAAGAGACCCAGTACTTC	CASSPASGTGVQETQYF
TRBJ1-1	TRBV11-2	-	-	TGTGCCAGCAGCCCTCGGGAGGGCAGGCGAGCTTTCTTT	CASSPREGRRAFF
TRBJ2-7	TRBV19	TRBD2	once	TGTGCCAGTAGTATACAGCCTAGCGGGAGCTACGAGCAGTACTTC	CASSIQPSGSYEQYF
TRBJ2-5	TRBV2	TRBD1	once	TGTGCCAGCAGACGGCAGGGGGTAAGGGAGACCCAGTACTTC	CASRRQGVRETQYF
TRBJ2-2	TRBV30	-	-	TGTGCCTGGAGTTCAACATTCCGGGGAGGGGAGCTGTTTTTT	CAWSSTFRGGELFF
TRBJ2-1	TRBV7-6	-	-	TGTGCCAGCAGCTTATCTGTTCCCTACAATGAGCAGTTCTTC	CASSLSVPYNEQFF
TRBJ2-1	TRBV5-6	-	-	TGTGCCAGCAGCTTGGCCCCAGGAGGAGCGGGCTTTTACAATGAGCAGTTCTTC	CASSLAPGGAGFYNEQFF
TRBJ2-2	TRBV7-2	-	few	TGTGCCAGCAGCTTAGGAGCGGGCCTCACCGGGGAGCTGTTTTTT	CASSLGAGLTGELFF
TRBJ1-2	TRBV19	TRBD1	-	TGTGCCAGTAGCAACCCGTCCGGGGACAGCTATGGCTACACCTTC	CASSNPSGDSYGYTF
TRBJ2-2	TRBV11-2	TRBD1	-	TGTGCCAGCAGCTTTTACAGGGGATCGAACACCGGGGAGCTGTTTTTT	CASSFYRGSNTGELFF
TRBJ2-1	TRBV10-2	-	-	TGCGCCAGCGAAGTGGGTTTCCCCTACAATGAGCAGTTCTTC	CASEVGFPYNEQFF
TRBJ1-5	TRBV10-3	TRBD1	-	TGTGCCATCAGCCGAACCGGGACAGATAGCAATCAGCCCCAGCATTTT	CAISRTGTDSNQPQHF
TRBJ2-7	TRBV30	TRBD2	-	TGTGCCTGGAGCGGTAAGCGGGGACCCGAGCAGTACTTC	CAWSGKRGPEQYF
TRBJ1-3	TRBV5-4	TRBD1	-	TGTGCCAGCAGCCTTGGAGGTGGACAGGGAGCTGGAAACACCATATATTTT	CASSLGGGQGAGNTIYF
TRBJ2-1	TRBV10-1	TRBD1	-	TGCGCCAGCAGTGTAGGACAGGGGTGGTACAATGAGCAGTTCTTC	CASSVGQGWYNEQFF
TRBJ1-3	TRBV11-1	-	few	TGTGCCAGCAGTCCGGCCTCCGGGGGAAACACCATATATTTT	CASSPASGGNTIYF
TRBJ2-6	TRBV7-3	-	-	TGTGCCAGCAGCGCCATAATCTCTGGGGCCAACGTCCTGACTTTC	CASSAIISGANVLTF
TRBJ1-2	TRBV29-1	-	-	TGCAGCGTTGGGGAGGGGACTAATGGCTACACCTTC	CSVGEGTNGYTF
TRBJ2-3	TRBV28	TRBD2	once	TGTGCCAGCAGTTTATTCCTAGCGGGAGTTTCGGATACGCAGTATTTT	CASSLFLAGVSDTQYF
TRBJ1-4	TRBV7-9	TRBD1	-	TGTGCCAGCAGCGCCGCACAGGGGTGGAATGAAAAACTGTTTTTT	CASSAAQGWNEKLFF
TRBJ2-2	TRBV10-3	-	-	TGTGCCATCAGTAGGGACAAAGCGAACACCGGGGAGCTGTTTTTT	CAISRDKANTGELFF
TRBJ2-2	TRBV7-2	TRBD2	-	TGTGCCAGCACGCGGGGGGGCCGCAACACCGGGGAGCTGTTTTTT	CASTRGGRNTGELFF
TRBJ2-7	TRBV5-4	TRBD1	-	TGTGCCAGCAGACCACCCGGGACAGGAAACTCCGAGCAGTACTTC	CASRPPGTGNSEQYF
TRBJ1-2	TRBV9	-	-	TGTGCCAGCAGCGTAGGGGCAGCGGCTAACTATGGCTACACCTTC	CASSVGAAANYGYTF
TRBJ1-6	TRBV18	TRBD1	-	TGTGCCAGCTCCTCGGACAGGTCCCAGAGTTCACCCCTCCACTTT	CASSSDRSQSSPLHF
TRBJ1-2	TRBV30	-	-	TGTGCCTGGAGTGTCATGGGGGGTGCTGTAGTCACCTTC	CAWSVMGGAVVTF
TRBJ2-7	TRBV7-2	-	once	TGTGCCAGCAGCCGTACTAGCTCCAAGGGGTTGTACGAGCAGTACTTC	CASSRTSSKGLYEQYF
TRBJ1-1	TRBV30	TRBD1	-	TGTGCCTGGGACAGGGGCGCGAACACTGAAGCTTTCTTT	CAWDRGANTEAFF